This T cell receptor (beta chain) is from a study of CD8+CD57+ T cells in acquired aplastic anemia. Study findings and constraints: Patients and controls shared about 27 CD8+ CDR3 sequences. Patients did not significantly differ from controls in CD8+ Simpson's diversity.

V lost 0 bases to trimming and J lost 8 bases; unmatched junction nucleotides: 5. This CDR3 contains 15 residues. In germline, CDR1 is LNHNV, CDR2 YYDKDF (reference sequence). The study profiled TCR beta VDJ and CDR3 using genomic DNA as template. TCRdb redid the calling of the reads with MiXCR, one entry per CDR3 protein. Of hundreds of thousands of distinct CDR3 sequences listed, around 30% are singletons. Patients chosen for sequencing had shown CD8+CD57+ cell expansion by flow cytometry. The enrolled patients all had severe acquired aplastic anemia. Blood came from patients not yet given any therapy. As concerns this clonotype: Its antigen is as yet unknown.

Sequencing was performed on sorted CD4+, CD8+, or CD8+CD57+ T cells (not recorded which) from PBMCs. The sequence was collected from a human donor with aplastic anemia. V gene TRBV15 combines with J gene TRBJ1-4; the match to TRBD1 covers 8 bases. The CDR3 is CATSRDQGAPEKLFF. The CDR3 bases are TGTGCCACCAGCAGAGATCAGGGGGCCCCCGAAAAACTGTTTTTT.